One and the same sample provided the 32 T cell receptor beta chains below, sequenced in a study of blood T cells in healthy people across ages. A sample-barcoded 5' primer and a J-beta primer mix were used in a second PCR of roughly 7 to 11 cycles. A single record per CDR3 protein comes from TCRdb applying MiXCR to the 5' RACE reads. The table records about 730,000 distinct CDR3 sequences, about 42% of them present only once. Sequenced input: blood. All receptors come from a woman between 55 and 75 years old in good health.

This chain links TRBV9 with TRBJ2-7; D may be TRBD1 or TRBD2 (6 bases each). The CDR3 has 14 residues. Trimming pared 2 bases from V and 2 bases from J, leaving 11 bases between. Per the germline V gene, CDR1 is SGDLS and CDR2 is YYNGEE. CDR3 coding DNA: TGTGCCAGCAGCGTGCGGGACAAAACCTACGAGCAGTACTTC. As protein: CASSVRDKTYEQYF. The variable domain in full, completed from reference TRBV9 and TRBJ2-7, reads DSGVTQTPKHLITATGQRVTLRCSPRSGDLSVYWYQQSLDQGLQFLIQYYNGEERAKGNILERFSAQQFPDLHSELNLSSLELGDSALYFCASSVRDKTYEQYFGPGTRLTVT.

This clonotype has a handful of counts. The rearrangement uses TRBV4-2 and TRBJ1-2, with D hard to call. The CDR3 extends over 18 amino acids. Germline V gene data show CDR1 as LGHNA and CDR2 as YNFKEQ. V lost 4 bases and J 0 bases, leaving 21 bases between the germline ends. This CDR3 is CASSPYQGGERTNYGYTF. The CDR3 DNA sequence: TGTGCCAGCAGCCCCTACCAAGGCGGGGAGAGGACTAACTATGGCTACACCTTC.

The chain has TRBV6-2 or TRBV6-3 and TRBJ2-7; D is ambiguous. The germline gives CDR1 MNHEY, CDR2 SVGEGT. Trimming cost V 0 bases and J 0 bases, with 12 bases left between them. This CDR3 has 16 amino acids. The CDR3 protein is CASSYSSVTNSYEQYF. The DNA of the CDR3 is TGTGCCAGCAGTTACTCGAGCGTCACCAACTCCTACGAGCAGTACTTC.

V usage is TRBV20-1 and J usage is TRBJ1-2, with D possibly matching TRBD1 (5 bases). The CDR3 length is 12 residues. Germline CDR1 reads DFQATT; CDR2 reads SNEGSKA (reference sequence). Trimming cost V 7 bases and J 7 bases, with 16 bases left between them. In DNA, the CDR3 is TGCAGTGGTGGGGGGAGTTCAGGTGGCTACACCTTC. It specifies CSGGGSSGGYTF.

Comment on this clonotype: Mismatch with germline at one junction end may stem from a read error. V and J are TRBV7-9 and TRBJ2-4; D is perhaps TRBD1 (5 bases). The CDR3 is made up of 14 amino acids. Germline V gene sequence: CDR1 SEHNR, CDR2 FQNEAQ (reference sequence). This CDR3 reads CTSSLVRGWGIQYF. DNA of the CDR3: TGTACCAGCAGCTTAGTAAGGGGATGGGGCATTCAGTACTTC.

The chain links TRBV20-1 to TRBJ2-3; 9 nucleotides match TRBD2. This CDR3 has 15 residues. The V and J ends lost 5 bases and 1 base, in that order; junction bases with no gene match: 7. The germline gives CDR1 DFQATT, CDR2 SNEGSKA (reference sequence). The CDR3 DNA follows: TGCAGTGCTGGGGGGCGGGAGGGCCGCACAGATACGCAGTATTTT. Residues: CSAGGREGRTDTQYF.

There are a few counts of this clonotype. J is TRBJ2-7 and V is TRBV7-9; tentative D call: TRBD2 (6 bases). The J call may be mistaken, given a closer DNA end match to TRBJ2-5. This CDR3 has 15 amino acids. Per the germline V gene, CDR1 is SEHNR and CDR2 is FQNEAQ (reference sequence). CDR3 DNA: TGTGCCAGCAGCTTAGGAGAAGCGAGAGCGGGGACCCAGTACTTC. Its protein product is CASSLGEARAGTQYF.

This clonotype has just a few counts. The V call is TRBV15, the J call TRBJ2-2, with no clear D. V lost 0 bases and J 3 bases, leaving 5 bases between the germline ends. Germline V gene sequence: CDR1 LNHNV, CDR2 YYDKDF (reference sequence). The CDR3 loop spans 14 amino acids. CDR3 bases: TGTGCCACCAGCAGAGACAGGTACACCGGGGAGCTGTTTTTT. This codes for CATSRDRYTGELFF.

The V and J genes are TRBV18 and TRBJ2-7; 7 bases agree with TRBD2. This CDR3 contains 17 residues. Germline lookup yields CDR1 KGHSH and CDR2 LQKENI. The junction had 23 bases not matched to a gene; V was cut back by 3 bases and J by 12 bases. The CDR3 bases are TGTGCCAGCTCACCTGACCAAGCGGGAAGTTCTTGGGAGACCCGGTACTTC. Its translation: CASSPDQAGSSWETRYF.

In this sample, this clonotype turned up many times. The CDR3 loop is CASSLQVNDYGYTF. The CDR3 DNA reads TGTGCCAGCAGCTTACAGGTGAACGACTATGGCTACACCTTC. V and J are TRBV7-2 and TRBJ1-2, with D uncertain. The germline gives CDR1 SGHTA, CDR2 FQGNSA. The CDR3 has 14 residues. V was clipped by 2 bases and J by 3 bases, with 10 bases between them.

The chain is built from TRBV20-1 and TRBJ2-1; D is ambiguous. CDR1 DFQATT and CDR2 SNEGSKA come from the germline V gene (reference sequence). The V end lost 7 bases, the J end lost 1 base, and 17 bases lay between the germline ends. The CDR3 runs to 15 residues. The CDR3 sequence is CSVATPEMSYNEQFF. In DNA form, the CDR3 reads TGCAGTGTCGCGACCCCGGAAATGTCCTACAATGAGCAGTTCTTC.

In its sample, this clonotype was seen a few times. The genes are TRBV20-1 and TRBJ2-5; 7 nucleotides align to TRBD2. The CDR3 sequence is 15 residues long. The germline V gene encodes CDR1 DFQATT and CDR2 SNEGSKA (reference sequence). Germline trimming cut 0 bases from V and 1 base from J; bases unmatched to any gene: 5. The CDR3 nucleotides read TGCAGTGCTAGAGATTACCGGGAGGTCCAAGAGACCCAGTACTTC. Translated: CSARDYREVQETQYF.

This sequence joins TRBV20-1 and TRBJ2-1; 10 bases line up with TRBD2. Germline CDR1 DFQATT, CDR2 SNEGSKA (reference sequence). This CDR3 is built from 14 residues. After removal of 6 bases from V and 6 bases from J, the junction contained 8 bases not matched to a gene. The CDR3 here is CSAPGPSGSNEQFF. CDR3 bases: TGCAGTGCCCCAGGTCCTAGCGGGAGCAATGAGCAGTTCTTC.

This clonotype occurred a few times. The chain combines TRBV7-2 with TRBJ1-5; 8 nucleotides agree with TRBD1. With V trimmed by 5 bases and J by 7 bases, 7 bases remained unmatched. Per germline, CDR1 SGHTA and CDR2 FQGNSA. This CDR3 comprises 14 residues. In DNA form, the CDR3 reads TGTGCCAGCAGCACCGGACAGGGTTACCAGCCCCAGCATTTT. It specifies CASSTGQGYQPQHF.

This chain uses TRBV4-1 with TRBJ2-5; 13 bases are shared with TRBD2. The CDR3 contains 19 residues. Per the germline V gene, CDR1 is MGHRA and CDR2 is YSYEKL. The V and J ends lost 5 bases and 3 bases, in that order; junction bases with no gene match: 15. CDR3 region: CASSIIQVPGLAGKETQYF. CDR3 coding DNA: TGCGCCAGCAGCATAATTCAGGTCCCGGGACTAGCGGGAAAAGAGACCCAGTACTTC.

The CDR3 DNA reads TGTGCCAGCAGCAAAGGGGGGACACGAAGGGGAGCAGATACGCAGTATTTT. This codes for CASSKGGTRRGADTQYF. V is TRBV21-1 and J is TRBJ2-3; no check of the table's D call, TRBD1, against the DNA was made. TRBV21-1 is a pseudogene. The CDR3 contains 17 residues.

This chain uses TRBV12-3 or TRBV12-4 with TRBJ2-7; D unresolved. V lost 5 bases, J lost 0 bases, and 11 bases lay in between. The CDR3 contains 14 residues. The chain's CDR3 is CASSPDLPSYEQYF. The CDR3 DNA is TGTGCCAGCAGTCCCGATCTCCCCTCCTACGAGCAGTACTTC.

This clonotype has more than one count but fewer than ten. This rearrangement joins TRBV12-3 or TRBV12-4 to TRBJ2-6; D is perhaps TRBD1 (5 bases). CDR3 length equals 15 residues. Trimming stripped 5 bases from V and 4 bases from J, with 12 bases between. The CDR3 sequence: CASSQPGSGANVLTF. Written as DNA, the CDR3 is TGTGCCAGCAGTCAGCCAGGGTCAGGGGCCAACGTCCTGACTTTC.

The chain recombines TRBV7-8 with TRBJ2-5; TRBD2 might be the D (6 bases). The germline V and J ends were trimmed by 3 bases and 5 bases, with 16 bases remaining between them. Per the germline V gene, CDR1 is SGHVS and CDR2 is FQNEAQ. The CDR3 spans 15 residues. The CDR3 DNA follows: TGTGCCAGCAGCTTCGCTGCTAGCGAGTTGGAGACCCAGTACTTC. This translates into CASSFAASELETQYF.

Comment on this clonotype: The junction does not match germline at one end; this may be a read error. V usage is TRBV12-3 or TRBV12-4 and J usage is TRBJ1-5, with 7 bases that match TRBD1. This CDR3 spans 14 amino acids. CDR3 in amino acids: CAGSADRINQPQHF. CDR3 sequence (DNA): TGTGCCGGCAGCGCGGACAGGATCAATCAGCCCCAGCATTTT.

This clonotype was detected only a few times. The chain uses TRBV6-6 and TRBJ2-1; no reliable D call. Trimming stripped 6 bases from V and 4 bases from J, with 13 bases between. The CDR3 spans 14 residues. The germline CDR1 and CDR2 sequences are MNHNY and SVGAGI (reference sequence). The CDR3 sequence: CASSPDNPYNEQFF. The CDR3 DNA reads as TGTGCCAGCAGCCCCGACAATCCTTACAATGAGCAGTTCTTC.

There are many counts of this clonotype. The rearrangement links TRBV7-6 to TRBJ2-3; 8 positions match TRBD2. The CDR3 runs to 15 residues. The junction had 7 bases not matched to a gene; V was cut back by 2 bases and J by 6 bases. Germline lookup yields CDR1 SGHVS and CDR2 FNYEAQ. CDR3 in DNA: TGTGCCAGCAGCTTAAGGACTAGCTCCTCCGATACGCAGTATTTT. It is translated as CASSLRTSSSDTQYF.

With respect to this clonotype: The conserved phenylalanine or tryptophan is not found at the CDR3 terminus, so this likely reflects a read error. This chain connects TRBV5-1 to TRBJ2-7, with 7 positions matching TRBD2. Gene TRBJ2-5 matches the end of the DNA better, so the J call may be wrong. This CDR3 has 16 amino acids. From germline, CDR1 is SGHRS and CDR2 YFSETQ. The CDR3 loop is CASSLAGRGTVETQYL. The CDR3 DNA is TGCGCCAGCAGCTTGGCCGGGCGGGGGACCGTAGAGACCCAGTACCTC.

The chain employs TRBV20-1 and TRBJ2-3, with 9 bases aligning to TRBD1. Per germline, CDR1 DFQATT and CDR2 SNEGSKA (reference sequence). CDR3 length: 13 amino acids. V dropped 6 bases and J dropped 6; count of bases not matched to a gene: 7. CDR3 nucleotides: TGCAGTGCATGGACAGGGGCATCGGATACGCAGTATTTT. Translated: CSAWTGASDTQYF.

For the CDR3, the DNA is TGCAGCGTTCGTGGGGGGAACATTCAGTACTTC. Its protein is CSVRGGNIQYF. This sequence joins TRBV29-1 and TRBJ2-4; D may be TRBD2 (6 bases). In germline, CDR1 is SQVTM, CDR2 ANQGSEA. V gave up 5 bases and J gave up 7 bases, with 9 bases separating them. The CDR3 extends over 11 amino acids.

A single count supports this clonotype. The rearrangement links TRBV29-1 to TRBJ2-1; D ambiguous. The ends were cut back, 8 bases at V and 0 bases at J, with 11 bases in the middle. The CDR3 is 13 residues long. Germline V gene data show CDR1 as SQVTM and CDR2 as ANQGSEA. As DNA, the CDR3 is TGCAGCACCACTTCGAGCTCCTACAATGAGCAGTTCTTC. Translation gives CSTTSSSYNEQFF.

The chain uses TRBV6-1 and TRBJ2-7; D is possibly TRBD2 (6 bases). The CDR3 spans 14 residues. V dropped 5 bases and J dropped 2 bases, with 13 bases sitting between them. Germline V CDR1 and CDR2: MNHNS, SASEGT. The CDR3 DNA reads TGTGCCAGCAGTACGCGGGGCAGGCCCTACGAGCAGTACTTC. Residues: CASSTRGRPYEQYF.

The chain has TRBV6-2 or TRBV6-3 and TRBJ2-1; D gene unclear. Trimming removed 8 bases at V and 7 bases at J, with 18 bases between. The CDR3 runs 14 residues. The germline V gene encodes CDR1 MNHEY and CDR2 SVGEGT. CDR3 loop: CASVPGSSRNEQFF. As DNA, the CDR3 is TGTGCCAGCGTCCCGGGCAGTTCGAGGAATGAGCAGTTCTTC.

As regards this clonotype: With a much larger clone just one base away, this may be a read error. The chain links TRBV10-3 to TRBJ2-7; D is perhaps TRBD2 (5 bases). Germline CDR1 ENHRY, CDR2 SYGVKD. CDR3 size: 12 residues. CDR3 region: CAIRGPGYELYF. CDR3 bases: TGTGCCATTCGAGGGCCGGGCTACGAGCTGTACTTC.

Regarding this clonotype: Relative to the germline gene, one junction end is altered; a read error may explain this. This chain joins TRBV4-2 and TRBJ2-1; 9 bases match TRBD2. Germline CDR1 LGHNA, CDR2 YNFKEQ. The CDR3 runs 17 residues. The CDR3 nucleotides read TGTGTCAGCAGCTCTCGTGGGGCGGGGGGGACTTACAATGAGCAGTTCTTC. Residues: CVSSSRGAGGTYNEQFF.

This clonotype was detected a few times. The chain has TRBV2 and TRBJ2-4; D remains ambiguous. Trimming left V 0 bases short and J 0 bases short, with 6 bases between. This CDR3 has 15 residues. In germline, CDR1 is SNHLY, CDR2 FYNNEI. CDR3 sequence: CASSEAQIAKNIQYF. The CDR3 DNA is TGTGCCAGCAGTGAAGCGCAAATAGCCAAAAACATTCAGTACTTC.

In this sample, this clonotype turned up a few times. This rearrangement joins TRBV7-3 to TRBJ2-7; unclear D gene. V dropped 5 bases and J dropped 7 bases, with 15 bases sitting between them. In germline, CDR1 is SGHTA, CDR2 FQGTGA. CDR3 size: 13 residues. CDR3 coding DNA: TGTGCCAGCAGCCCGTACAACTACAATGAGCAGTACTTC. Its protein product is CASSPYNYNEQYF.